This is a list of T cell receptor beta chains from one sample in a study of beta chain features in type 1 diabetes. The data were produced by immunoSEQ multiplex PCR, yet TCRdb's version contains in-frame clones alone and is incomplete. Among roughly 330,000 clones listed, about 14% were seen once. The specimen was naive CD4+ T cells from blood. These receptor sequences come from a young woman with type 1 diabetes. CDR3s include the opening cysteine and the closing phenylalanine or tryptophan. A D gene is named only where the DNA matches it firmly. The size entry is marked missing in some rows and otherwise reads once, few, many or a size class.

V gene,CDR3 length,D gene,J gene,clone size,CDR3 protein,CDR3 DNA
TRBV7-2,12,-,TRBJ2-1,-,CASSYLGIEQFF,TGTGCCAGCAGTTACCTGGGCATAGAGCAGTTCTTC
TRBV18,16,-,TRBJ2-1,-,CASSPQRQARDNEQFF,TGTGCCAGCTCACCACAACGACAGGCCAGGGACAATGAGCAGTTCTTC
TRBV19,14,-,TRBJ2-4,few,CASERGGAKNIQYF,TGTGCCTCGGAGAGAGGGGGAGCCAAAAACATTCAGTACTTC
TRBV18,14,TRBD1,TRBJ1-1,-,CASSTQGDNTEAFF,TGTGCCAGCTCAACACAGGGGGACAACACTGAAGCTTTCTTT
TRBV5-1,14,TRBD1,TRBJ2-7,-,CASSPTGGSYEQYF,TGCGCCAGCAGCCCGACAGGGGGTTCCTACGAGCAGTACTTC
TRBV9,15,TRBD2,TRBJ2-1,-,CASSGRLAGGNEQFF,TGTGCCAGCAGCGGGCGACTAGCGGGAGGGAATGAGCAGTTCTTC
TRBV27,14,TRBD2,TRBJ2-5,once,CASSLTTSKETQYF,TGTGCCAGCAGTTTAACGACTAGCAAAGAGACCCAGTACTTC
TRBV6-5,11,-,TRBJ2-7,few,CASGQMYEQYF,TGTGCCAGCGGACAGATGTACGAGCAGTACTTC
TRBV5-1,15,TRBD2,TRBJ2-7,-,CASAPIAGDHYEQYF,TGCGCCAGCGCGCCCATAGCGGGAGATCACTACGAGCAGTACTTC
TRBV11-2,14,TRBD2,TRBJ2-1,-,CASSRGGSYNEQFF,TGTGCCAGCTCTCGGGGGGGGTCCTACAATGAGCAGTTCTTC
TRBV7-2,15,-,TRBJ1-2,few,CASSLVVGGNGGYTF,TGTGCCAGCAGCTTAGTGGTAGGGGGTAATGGTGGCTACACCTTC
TRBV29-1,11,-,TRBJ1-1,-,CSVVGETEAFF,TGCAGCGTTGTAGGAGAGACTGAAGCTTTCTTT
TRBV5-1,14,-,TRBJ1-1,-,CASSSQASNTEAFF,TGCGCCAGCAGCTCGCAGGCCTCGAACACTGAAGCTTTCTTT
TRBV11-3,16,-,TRBJ2-3,-,CASTYAGSFSTDTQYF,TGTGCCAGCACCTACGCCGGGAGTTTTAGTACAGATACGCAGTATTTT
TRBV11-2,15,-,TRBJ1-5,few,CASSPTSGGNQPQHF,TGTGCCAGCAGTCCTACTTCAGGGGGCAATCAGCCCCAGCATTTT
TRBV5-1,15,-,TRBJ1-1,few,CASSLVKGMNTEAFF,TGCGCCAGCAGCTTGGTGAAGGGGATGAACACTGAAGCTTTCTTT
TRBV23-1,17,TRBD2,TRBJ2-1,-,CASSQVVGAGGWHEQFF,TGCGCCAGCAGTCAGGTCGTTGGGGCGGGAGGATGGCATGAGCAGTTCTTC
TRBV29-1,16,-,TRBJ1-2,few,CSVTGLTGYSDYGYTF,TGCAGCGTCACGGGCCTTACAGGGTATAGCGACTATGGCTACACCTTC
TRBV29-1,15,TRBD1,TRBJ2-7,-,CSATPGTGILNEQYF,TGCAGCGCCACCCCCGGGACAGGAATTCTTAACGAGCAGTACTTC
TRBV7-8,13,-,TRBJ2-3,few,CASSHPRTDTQYF,TGTGCCAGCAGCCATCCCCGCACAGATACGCAGTATTTT
TRBV5-1,16,-,TRBJ1-1,few,CASSLGQSGGNTEAFF,TGCGCCAGCAGCCTTGGACAGTCTGGAGGGAACACTGAAGCTTTCTTT
TRBV11-2,15,TRBD1,TRBJ1-1,-,CASSLAGTENTEAFF,TGTGCCAGCAGCTTAGCCGGGACAGAGAACACTGAAGCTTTCTTT
TRBV10-2,15,-,TRBJ2-1,few,CASSERDIAMFQQFF,TGCGCCAGCAGTGAGAGAGATATAGCTATGTTCCAGCAGTTCTTC
TRBV13,16,-,TRBJ1-2,once,CASSPRTSTGLYGYTF,TGTGCCAGCAGCCCCCGAACCTCGACAGGATTATATGGCTACACCTTC
TRBV27,16,TRBD2,TRBJ2-1,-,CASSMTGTRLYNEQFF,TGTGCCAGCAGTATGACCGGGACTAGACTATACAATGAGCAGTTCTTC
TRBV30,15,TRBD2,TRBJ2-1,-,CAWSSLAGVQNEQFF,TGTGCCTGGAGCTCTCTAGCGGGAGTACAGAATGAGCAGTTCTTC
TRBV10-3,13,TRBD1,TRBJ1-2,-,CAISEQGNYGYTF,TGTGCCATCAGTGAACAGGGGAACTATGGCTACACCTTC
TRBV4-1,14,TRBD1,TRBJ2-2,-,CASLSGGKSGELFF,TGCGCCAGCCTCTCAGGGGGCAAGTCCGGGGAGCTGTTTTTT
TRBV30,15,TRBD1,TRBJ1-1,-,CAWSVRRGLATEAFF,TGTGCCTGGAGTGTACGGAGGGGGCTCGCCACTGAAGCTTTCTTT
TRBV7-9,13,-,TRBJ2-1,few,CASSLTGGNEQFF,TGTGCCAGCAGCTTAACGGGCGGGAATGAGCAGTTCTTC
TRBV29-1,14,TRBD1,TRBJ2-5,-,CSARTGVGQETQYF,TGCAGCGCCCGGACAGGGGTAGGTCAAGAGACCCAGTACTTC
TRBV28,12,-,TRBJ1-2,few,CASRGYYYGYTF,TGTGCCAGCAGAGGTTACTATTATGGCTACACCTTC
TRBV5-1,15,TRBD2,TRBJ2-7,-,CASRGLAGVPNEQYF,TGCGCCAGCCGGGGACTAGCGGGAGTTCCGAACGAGCAGTACTTC
TRBV5-1,13,-,TRBJ1-2,-,CASSLDSRYGYTF,TGCGCCAGCAGCTTGGACAGTCGATATGGCTACACCTTC
TRBV30,13,-,TRBJ2-1,few,CAWKAGPYNEQFF,TGTGCCTGGAAAGCGGGTCCTTACAATGAGCAGTTCTTC
TRBV25-1,12,-,TRBJ1-3,-,CASSSFGNTIYF,TGTGCCAGCAGTTCTTTTGGAAACACCATATATTTT
TRBV4-1,16,-,TRBJ1-2,-,CASSHTGTVSNYGYTF,TGCGCCAGCAGCCATACAGGGACGGTTTCCAACTATGGCTACACCTTC
TRBV30,14,-,TRBJ1-4,few,CAWNGQSTNEKLFF,TGTGCCTGGAATGGACAGTCAACTAATGAAAAACTGTTTTTT
TRBV29-1,14,-,TRBJ2-1,-,CSVAGPREWDEQFF,TGCAGCGTTGCCGGGCCTAGGGAGTGGGATGAGCAGTTCTTC
TRBV18,17,TRBD2,TRBJ2-3,few,CASSLRTSGSSTDTQYF,TGTGCCAGCTCACTCCGGACTAGCGGGAGTTCTACAGATACGCAGTATTTT
TRBV5-1,17,-,TRBJ2-6,-,CASSLVVGPPGANVLTF,TGCGCCAGCAGCTTGGTGGTTGGGCCCCCTGGGGCCAACGTCCTGACTTTC
TRBV5-6,15,-,TRBJ1-1,-,CASSFITVLNTEAFF,TGTGCCAGCAGCTTTATCACAGTTTTGAACACTGAAGCTTTCTTT
TRBV7-2,14,-,TRBJ1-1,few,CASSLAGAGTEAFF,TGTGCCAGCAGCTTAGCAGGGGCTGGGACTGAAGCTTTCTTT
TRBV15,15,-,TRBJ2-3,-,CATSRGEAGTDTQYF,TGTGCCACCAGCAGAGGAGAGGCTGGCACAGATACGCAGTATTTT
TRBV2,13,-,TRBJ2-4,few,CASLPASRDIQYF,TGTGCCAGCCTACCGGCCAGCCGGGACATTCAGTACTTC
TRBV7-8,15,-,TRBJ2-1,-,CASSLAGVGPNEQFF,TGTGCCAGCAGCTTAGCCGGAGTTGGCCCCAATGAGCAGTTCTTC
TRBV30,15,-,TRBJ1-5,few,CAWSNPGLYNQPQHF,TGTGCCTGGAGTAACCCGGGACTGTACAATCAGCCCCAGCATTTT
TRBV7-3,13,-,TRBJ2-7,few,CASSLIRGNEQYF,TGTGCCAGCAGCTTAATTCGGGGAAACGAGCAGTACTTC
TRBV5-1,15,TRBD2,TRBJ2-3,-,CASSGWTREADTQYF,TGCGCCAGCAGCGGCTGGACCCGGGAGGCAGATACGCAGTATTTT
TRBV21-1,17,-,TRBJ2-3,few,CASSKEGGLRYTDTQYF,TGTGCCAGCAGCAAAGAAGGCGGACTCAGATACACAGATACGCAGTATTTT
TRBV5-1,12,TRBD1,TRBJ1-2,few,CASSPRDSGYTF,TGCGCCAGCAGCCCCAGGGACAGTGGCTACACCTTC